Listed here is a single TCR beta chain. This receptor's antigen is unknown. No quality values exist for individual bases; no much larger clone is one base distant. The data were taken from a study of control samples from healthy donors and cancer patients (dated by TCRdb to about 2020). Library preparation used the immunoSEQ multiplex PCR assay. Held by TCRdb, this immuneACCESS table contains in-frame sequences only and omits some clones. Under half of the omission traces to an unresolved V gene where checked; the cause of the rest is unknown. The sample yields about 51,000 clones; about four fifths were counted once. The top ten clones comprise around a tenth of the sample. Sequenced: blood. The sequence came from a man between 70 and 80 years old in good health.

For the CDR3, the sequence is CASSYETHNEQFF. The nucleotide sequence reads as follows: TGTGCCAGCAGCTATGAAACCCACAATGAGCAGTTCTTC. Recombination linked TRBV5-6 to TRBJ2-1; the D gene is unclear. The CDR3 starts with the cysteine, ends with the phenylalanine, and has 13 residues. CDR3 DNA is the only sequence kept; it has 39 bases, read in frame from the first base. Per the germline V gene, SGHDT is the CDR1 and YYEEEE is the CDR2. Trimming costs V 3 bases and J 5 bases, and their ends lie 9 bases apart.